A single sample gave rise to the 29 T cell receptor beta chains below, sequenced in a study of CD8+CD57+ T cells in acquired aplastic anemia. Investigators profiled TCR beta VDJ and CDR3 from genomic DNA template. Each CDR3 protein gets one entry after TCRdb re-called the reads with MiXCR. This sample has under 200,000 distinct CDR3 sequences, with just under 45% found just once. The sequenced sample consisted of sorted CD4+, CD8+, or CD8+CD57+ T cells (not recorded which) from PBMCs. The receptors were gathered from a human donor in good health.

This sequence joins TRBV2 and TRBJ2-2; 9 bases agree with TRBD2. The CDR3 extends over 15 amino acids. Per the germline V gene, CDR1 is SNHLY and CDR2 is FYNNEI. Trimming cost V 5 bases and J 5 bases; bases outside gene matches: 6. CDR3: CASSSSGRRTGELFF. CDR3 nucleotides: TGTGCCAGCAGTTCGAGCGGGAGGCGGACCGGGGAGCTGTTTTTT. The full variable domain, its missing parts supplied by reference TRBV2 and TRBJ2-2, is EPEVTQTPSHQVTQMGQEVILRCVPISNHLYFYWYRQILGQKVEFLVSFYNNEISEKSEIFDDQFSVERPDGSNFTLKIRSTKLEDSAMYFCASSSSGRRTGELFFGEGSRLTVL.

This clonotype was seen at least ten times. The J gene is TRBJ2-7, the V gene TRBV2; perhaps TRBD1 as D (6 bases). The CDR3 totals 15 residues. Germline V gene lookup returns CDR1 SNHLY and CDR2 FYNNEI. V was cut by 2 bases and J by 2 bases, with 13 bases left in between. CDR3 coding DNA: TGTGCCAGCAGTGAACAGGTTCAGGGGCCCTACGAGCAGTACTTC. Translated, it gives CASSEQVQGPYEQYF.

This clonotype was seen once. This chain links TRBV10-3 with TRBJ2-1; 11 nucleotides align to TRBD2. Looked up from germline, CDR1 is ENHRY and CDR2 is SYGVKD. The CDR3 sequence is 15 residues long. Unmatched junction bases numbered 4, after V lost 9 bases and J lost 0 bases. For the CDR3, the DNA is TGTGCCATATCTAGCGGGAGGACCTCCTACAATGAGCAGTTCTTC. Encoded protein: CAISSGRTSYNEQFF.

About this clonotype itself: A single base separates this from a much larger clone, so it may be a read error. The chain combines TRBV12-3 or TRBV12-4 with TRBJ1-1, with D perhaps TRBD1 (6 bases). CDR3 size: 14 residues. Trimming took off 11 bases at V and 3 bases at J, with 19 bases between the two ends. The DNA for the CDR3 is TGTGCCGTCAGGGGCGGCCTACCAGACACTGAAGCTTTCTTT. It codes for CAVRGGLPDTEAFF.

This clonotype was counted a few times. The CDR3, as DNA: TGTGCCACCAGCGCGGGGACAGGGTCGGGCGAGCAGTACTTC. Protein sequence: CATSAGTGSGEQYF. The J gene is TRBJ2-7, the V gene TRBV24-1, with 9 bases that match TRBD1. The germline V gene has CDR1 KGHDR and CDR2 SFDVKD. Trimming at V came to 7 bases and at J to 6 bases, leaving 9 bases not matched to a gene. CDR3 length equals 14 residues.

As regards this clonotype: This may arise from a read error, as a much more abundant clone is one base away. The J gene is TRBJ1-4, the V gene TRBV6-2 or TRBV6-3, with D perhaps TRBD1 (5 bases). CDR1 is MNHEY and CDR2 is SVGEGT in the germline V gene. This CDR3 is built from 12 residues. V was pared by 10 bases and J by 6 bases, with 12 bases between. The CDR3 nucleotides read TGTGCCACCCTCCCCAGGGATGAAAAACTGTTTTTT. This gives the protein CATLPRDEKLFF.

This clonotype was observed at least ten times. This sequence joins TRBV9 and TRBJ2-1, with D possibly matching TRBD1 (5 bases). The V end was cut by 2 bases, the J end by 4 bases, with 13 bases between. This CDR3 comprises 15 residues. Looked up from germline, CDR1 is SGDLS and CDR2 is YYNGEE. The chain's CDR3 is CASSVRDMRYNEQFF. DNA of the CDR3: TGTGCCAGCAGCGTCAGGGATATGCGGTACAATGAGCAGTTCTTC.

The rearrangement links TRBV29-1 to TRBJ1-1; D gene uncertain. The V and J ends lost 6 bases and 8 bases respectively, with 10 bases between them. CDR1 and CDR2 (germline): SQVTM, ANQGSEA. CDR3 length: 10 amino acids. CDR3 loop: CSVWGLEAFF. CDR3 DNA sequence: TGCAGCGTGTGGGGTCTCGAAGCTTTCTTT.

This clonotype was found many times. The rearrangement links TRBV20-1 to TRBJ1-5; D ambiguous. V lost 6 bases to trimming and J lost 1 base, with 13 bases between them. Germline values: CDR1 DFQATT, CDR2 SNEGSKA (reference sequence). The CDR3 totals 14 residues. The CDR3 DNA follows: TGCAGTGCCGACGGACGTGGGAGCAATCAGCCCCAGCATTTT. Translating gives CSADGRGSNQPQHF.

The table lists this clonotype with many counts. V gene TRBV6-1 combines with J gene TRBJ1-6, with 10 nucleotides matching TRBD1. This CDR3 contains 15 residues. V lost 6 bases, J lost 8 bases, and 7 bases stayed unmatched. In germline, CDR1 is MNHNS, CDR2 SASEGT. The CDR3 loop is CASSPTGGSDSPLHF. CDR3 DNA: TGTGCCAGCAGCCCGACAGGGGGCTCTGATTCACCCCTCCACTTT.

Remarks on this clonotype: This clone may be a read error of a much larger clone one base away. The chain couples TRBV10-3 to TRBJ2-7, with a tentative D call TRBD2 (5 bases). The germline V gene encodes CDR1 ENHRY and CDR2 SYGVKD. This CDR3 region has 15 residues. Here the CDR3 reads CASSPLKTTTYEQYF. CDR3 bases: TGTGCCAGCAGTCCCCTCAAGACTACAACCTACGAGCAGTACTTC.

This clonotype was detected ten times or more. This chain uses TRBV7-9 with TRBJ2-7, with D possibly matching TRBD1 (6 bases). CDR3 size: 13 residues. V lost 6 bases to trimming and J lost 2 bases, with 11 bases between them. Germline V CDR1 and CDR2: SEHNR, FQNEAQ (reference sequence). This chain's CDR3 is CASSLQGAYEQYF. In DNA form, the CDR3 reads TGTGCCAGCAGTTTACAGGGCGCCTACGAGCAGTACTTC.

The rearrangement joins TRBV25-1 to TRBJ1-2; D remains ambiguous. Per the germline V gene, CDR1 is MGHDK and CDR2 is SYGVNS. Trimming stripped 4 bases from V and 0 bases from J, with 6 bases between. The CDR3 is 13 amino acids. CDR3 nucleotides: TGTGCCAGCAGTGCAGGAGCTAACTATGGCTACACCTTC. This encodes CASSAGANYGYTF.

This clonotype was seen at least ten times. This chain connects TRBV5-4 to TRBJ2-3; 7 nucleotides match TRBD2. The CDR3 extends over 15 amino acids. The V and J ends lost 4 bases and 2 bases, in that order; junction bases with no gene match: 7. In germline, CDR1 is SGHNT, CDR2 YYREEE (reference sequence). The chain's CDR3 is CASSPKRDTTDTQYF. CDR3 coding DNA: TGTGCCAGCAGCCCAAAGCGGGATACCACAGATACGCAGTATTTT.

This sequence joins TRBV7-8 and TRBJ1-6; TRBD1 matches at 9 bases. V gave up 7 bases and J gave up 10 bases; unmatched junction bases: 11. CDR1 and CDR2 (germline): SGHVS, FQNEAQ. This CDR3 region has 15 residues. The CDR3 loop is CASNWGDREESPLHF. CDR3 in DNA: TGTGCCAGCAACTGGGGGGACAGGGAAGAATCACCCCTCCACTTT.

V and J are TRBV15 and TRBJ2-2, with 11 bases matching TRBD2. The CDR3 totals 15 residues. Per the germline V gene, CDR1 is LNHNV and CDR2 is YYDKDF (reference sequence). Trimming at V came to 0 bases and at J to 6 bases, leaving 0 bases not matched to a gene. CDR3 amino acids: CATSRDSGGAGELFF. Here the CDR3 DNA reads TGTGCCACCAGCAGAGATAGCGGGGGGGCCGGGGAGCTGTTTTTT.

The gene calls are TRBV2 and TRBJ2-7; TRBD1 or TRBD2 may be the D gene (6 bases each). This CDR3 is built from 13 residues. V lost 2 bases, J lost 7 bases, and 12 bases lay in between. Germline CDR1 and CDR2: SNHLY and FYNNEI. The CDR3 spells CASSERGAREQYF. The CDR3 DNA reads as TGTGCCAGCAGTGAAAGGGGGGCGAGAGAGCAGTACTTC.

This clonotype was counted many times. The rearrangement links TRBV19 to TRBJ1-5; D unresolved. The V and J ends lost 3 bases and 1 base respectively, with 10 bases between them. The CDR3 is 15 residues long. Per the germline V gene, CDR1 is LNHDA and CDR2 is SQIVND (reference sequence). The CDR3 bases are TGTGCCAGTAGTATCGGGTTTCAGAGCAATCAGCCCCAGCATTTT. Encoded protein: CASSIGFQSNQPQHF.

This clonotype was found a few times. The junction departs from the called germline gene at one end, perhaps through a read error. The rearrangement uses TRBV7-9 and TRBJ2-2, with D tentatively TRBD1 or TRBD2 (6 bases each). CDR3 length: 10 amino acids. CDR1 is SEHNR and CDR2 is FQNEAQ in the germline V gene (reference sequence). The CDR3 protein is CASSPPRGPF. The CDR3 nucleotides read TGTGCCAGCAGCCCTCCCCGGGGGCCTTTT.

This clonotype turned up a few times. The chain couples TRBV15 to TRBJ2-1; D uncertain. Germline CDR1 is LNHNV and CDR2 is YYDKDF (reference sequence). This CDR3 comprises 13 residues. V lost 0 bases and J 10 bases, leaving 10 bases between the germline ends. CDR3 sequence (DNA): TGTGCCACCAGCAGAGATTTTCGTCAGGAGCAGTTCTTC. Its protein product is CATSRDFRQEQFF.

This clonotype appeared once. The rearrangement joins TRBV5-1 to TRBJ1-5; TRBD1 matches at 7 bases. The V gene end was trimmed by 0 bases and the J gene end by 7 bases; junction bases not matched to a gene: 16. There are 18 residues in the CDR3. Germline V gene sequence: CDR1 SGHRS, CDR2 YFSETQ. Here the CDR3 DNA reads TGCGCCAGCAGCTTGGCAGGGCTAGCAACAGGGGAGGAGCAGCCCCAGCATTTT. Its translation is CASSLAGLATGEEQPQHF.

For the CDR3, the DNA is TGTGCCACGTCACCCAGGGCCTCAGAAAAACTGTTTTTT. Protein sequence: CATSPRASEKLFF. This chain connects TRBV10-3 to TRBJ1-4; a weak D match, TRBD1 (5 bases). Germline values: CDR1 ENHRY, CDR2 SYGVKD. The length of the CDR3 is 13 residues. V shed 10 bases and J shed 8 bases, with 17 bases lying between them.

A few counts support this clonotype. This may come from a read error, since a much larger clone is one base off. The chain has TRBV20-1 and TRBJ1-4, with 7 bases aligning to TRBD1. Germline V gives CDR1 DFQATT, CDR2 SNEGSKA (reference sequence). There are 12 residues in the CDR3. CDR3 region: CSAKGANEKLVF. CDR3 bases: TGCAGTGCTAAGGGGGCTAATGAAAAACTGGTTTTT.

The genes are TRBV25-1 and TRBJ1-3; D uncertain. V was pared by 4 bases and J by 1 base, with 5 bases between. The CDR3 covers 13 residues. The germline V gene has CDR1 MGHDK and CDR2 SYGVNS. CDR3 loop: CASSGWSGNTIYF. CDR3 nucleotides: TGTGCCAGCAGTGGATGGTCTGGAAACACCATATATTTT.

The chain employs TRBV15 and TRBJ2-3, with D possibly being TRBD2 (6 bases). Trimming removed 0 bases from V and 2 bases from J, with 9 bases in between. Germline V CDR1 and CDR2: LNHNV, YYDKDF (reference sequence). The CDR3 is 15 residues long. CDR3 residues: CATSRELAFTDTQYF. CDR3 DNA: TGTGCCACCAGCAGAGAACTAGCCTTCACAGATACGCAGTATTTT.

This clonotype was counted at least ten times. The chain is built from TRBV5-1 and TRBJ1-2; 7 bases align to TRBD1. V dropped 4 bases and J dropped 4; count of bases not matched to a gene: 13. Looked up from germline, CDR1 is SGHRS and CDR2 is YFSETQ. The CDR3 spans 16 residues. The CDR3 sequence: CASSKGAGTEAYGYTF. CDR3 nucleotides: TGCGCCAGCAGCAAGGGCGCCGGGACAGAAGCCTATGGCTACACCTTC. Supplemented by reference TRBV5-1 and TRBJ1-2, the full variable domain reads KAGVTQTPRYLIKTRGQQVTLSCSPISGHRSVSWYQQTPGQGLQFLFEYFSETQRNKGNFPGRFSGRQFSNSRSEMNVSTLELGDSALYLCASSKGAGTEAYGYTFGSGTRLTVV.

This clonotype has only a few counts. The chain carries TRBV27 and TRBJ1-4; D not resolved. V was shortened by 5 bases and J by 0 bases, with 10 bases between the two germline ends. The CDR3 covers 15 residues. The germline V gene encodes CDR1 MNHEY and CDR2 SMNVEV (reference sequence). CDR3 loop: CASSPRPATNEKLFF. CDR3 bases: TGTGCCAGCAGTCCCCGACCGGCAACTAATGAAAAACTGTTTTTT. The full variable domain, completed using reference TRBV27 and TRBJ1-4, is EAQVTQNPRYLITVTGKKLTVTCSQNMNHEYMSWYRQDPGLGLRQIYYSMNVEVTDKGDVPEGYKVSRKEKRNFPLILESPSPNQTSLYFCASSPRPATNEKLFFGSGTQLSVL.

This clonotype was seen repeatedly, ten times or more. The chain combines TRBV15 with TRBJ2-3, with D possibly matching TRBD2 (6 bases). The V gene's germline CDR1 is LNHNV and CDR2 YYDKDF (reference sequence). Deletions cut 1 base from V and 5 bases from J, with 19 bases between. The CDR3 sequence is 17 residues long. The CDR3 DNA reads TGTGCCACCAGCAGAGGGGTAGCGGAGGGCCGGGGAGATACGCAGTATTTT. Translation gives CATSRGVAEGRGDTQYF.

This sequence joins TRBV12-3 or TRBV12-4 and TRBJ2-7; 9 nucleotides match TRBD2. The CDR3 extends over 14 amino acids. Trimming at V came to 6 bases and at J to 2 bases, leaving 5 bases not matched to a gene. Here the CDR3 DNA reads TGTGCCAGCAGCACCGGGACTAGCCCCTACGAGCAGTACTTC. It is translated as CASSTGTSPYEQYF.